These T cell receptor beta chains were read from a single sample in a study of cytomegalovirus exposure and HLA in healthy donors. The protocol was immunoSEQ multiplex PCR, while the TCRdb copy is restricted to in-frame clones and leaves out a portion. The sample includes 150,000 to 200,000 clones, 65% to 90% of them seen just once. The material sequenced was PBMCs. Source of these receptors: a man between 45 and 60 years old in good health and CMV-seropositive. CDR3s include the opening cysteine and the closing phenylalanine or tryptophan. Each record gives: V gene, CDR3 length, D gene, J gene, CDR3 protein, CDR3 DNA. The D gene is left open where the match is weak.

V gene: TRBV23-1; CDR3 length: 16; D gene: TRBD1; J gene: TRBJ2-3; CDR3 protein: CASSQLGTGGTDTQYF; CDR3 DNA: TGCGCCAGCAGTCAGCTAGGGACAGGGGGCACAGATACGCAGTATTTT
V gene: TRBV5-6; CDR3 length: 13; D gene: .; J gene: TRBJ1-1; CDR3 protein: CASSLVNGPEAFF; CDR3 DNA: TGTGCCAGCAGCTTGGTGAACGGTCCTGAAGCTTTCTTT
V gene: TRBV9; CDR3 length: 17; D gene: TRBD2; J gene: TRBJ2-1; CDR3 protein: CASSAFPGLAPYNEQFF; CDR3 DNA: TGTGCCAGCAGCGCGTTTCCGGGACTAGCACCCTACAATGAGCAGTTCTTC
V gene: TRBV5-1; CDR3 length: 17; D gene: TRBD1; J gene: TRBJ1-6; CDR3 protein: CASSLGGQGTANSPLHF; CDR3 DNA: TGCGCCAGCAGCTTGGGGGGACAGGGAACGGCGAATTCACCCCTCCACTTT
V gene: TRBV27; CDR3 length: 15; D gene: TRBD1; J gene: TRBJ1-4; CDR3 protein: CASSRDRGRGEKLFF; CDR3 DNA: TGTGCCAGCAGTCGTGACAGGGGCCGGGGCGAAAAACTGTTTTTT
V gene: TRBV15; CDR3 length: 14; D gene: .; J gene: TRBJ2-5; CDR3 protein: CATSSRRLEETQYF; CDR3 DNA: TGTGCCACCAGCAGCCGAAGACTAGAGGAGACCCAGTACTTC
V gene: TRBV6-6; CDR3 length: 14; D gene: TRBD1; J gene: TRBJ1-2; CDR3 protein: CASTQQGGGYGYTF; CDR3 DNA: TGTGCCAGCACTCAACAGGGGGGTGGTTATGGCTACACCTTC
V gene: TRBV7-3; CDR3 length: 16; D gene: TRBD2; J gene: TRBJ2-1; CDR3 protein: CASSFRASGRVDEQFF; CDR3 DNA: TGTGCCAGCAGCTTCCGGGCTAGCGGGAGGGTAGATGAGCAGTTCTTC
V gene: TRBV6-5; CDR3 length: 14; D gene: .; J gene: TRBJ2-4; CDR3 protein: CASSKQGWENIQYF; CDR3 DNA: TGTGCCAGCAGTAAACAGGGTTGGGAAAACATTCAGTACTTC
V gene: TRBV5-4; CDR3 length: 14; D gene: .; J gene: TRBJ1-4; CDR3 protein: CASSPDSSSEKLFF; CDR3 DNA: TGTGCCAGCAGCCCTGACAGCAGTTCTGAAAAACTGTTTTTT
V gene: TRBV18; CDR3 length: 16; D gene: .; J gene: TRBJ1-3; CDR3 protein: CASSPRPTLAGNTIYF; CDR3 DNA: TGTGCCAGCTCACCACGGCCAACTCTAGCCGGAAACACCATATATTTT
V gene: TRBV10-3; CDR3 length: 12; D gene: .; J gene: TRBJ1-5; CDR3 protein: CATRTGNQPQHF; CDR3 DNA: TGTGCCACCAGAACCGGTAATCAGCCCCAGCATTTT
V gene: TRBV15; CDR3 length: 16; D gene: TRBD2; J gene: TRBJ2-1; CDR3 protein: CATRLGPGLAGGEQFF; CDR3 DNA: TGTGCCACCAGACTGGGCCCGGGACTAGCGGGAGGTGAGCAGTTCTTC
V gene: TRBV7-2; CDR3 length: 14; D gene: TRBD1; J gene: TRBJ1-6; CDR3 protein: CASSRGQHNSPLHF; CDR3 DNA: TGTGCCAGCAGCAGGGGACAGCATAATTCACCCCTCCACTTT
V gene: TRBV6-1; CDR3 length: 18; D gene: TRBD1; J gene: TRBJ2-2; CDR3 protein: CASSEADPWTGGTGELFF; CDR3 DNA: TGTGCCAGCAGTGAAGCAGATCCCTGGACAGGGGGCACCGGGGAGCTGTTTTTT
V gene: TRBV5-1; CDR3 length: 15; D gene: .; J gene: TRBJ1-2; CDR3 protein: CASSLVGGSNYGYTF; CDR3 DNA: TGCGCCAGCAGCTTGGTTGGGGGCTCTAACTATGGCTACACCTTC